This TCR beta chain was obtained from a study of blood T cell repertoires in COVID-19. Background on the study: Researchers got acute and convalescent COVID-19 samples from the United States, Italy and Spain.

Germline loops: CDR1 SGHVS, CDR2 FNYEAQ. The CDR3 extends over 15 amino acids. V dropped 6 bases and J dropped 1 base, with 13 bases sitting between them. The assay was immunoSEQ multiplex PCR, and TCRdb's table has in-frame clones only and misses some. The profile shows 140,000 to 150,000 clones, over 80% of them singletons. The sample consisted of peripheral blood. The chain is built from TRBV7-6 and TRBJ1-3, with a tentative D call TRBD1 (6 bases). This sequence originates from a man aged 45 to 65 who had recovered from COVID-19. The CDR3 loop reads CASSRGGRSGNTIYF. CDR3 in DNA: TGTGCCAGCAGTCGAGGGGGTCGGTCTGGAAACACCATATATTTT.